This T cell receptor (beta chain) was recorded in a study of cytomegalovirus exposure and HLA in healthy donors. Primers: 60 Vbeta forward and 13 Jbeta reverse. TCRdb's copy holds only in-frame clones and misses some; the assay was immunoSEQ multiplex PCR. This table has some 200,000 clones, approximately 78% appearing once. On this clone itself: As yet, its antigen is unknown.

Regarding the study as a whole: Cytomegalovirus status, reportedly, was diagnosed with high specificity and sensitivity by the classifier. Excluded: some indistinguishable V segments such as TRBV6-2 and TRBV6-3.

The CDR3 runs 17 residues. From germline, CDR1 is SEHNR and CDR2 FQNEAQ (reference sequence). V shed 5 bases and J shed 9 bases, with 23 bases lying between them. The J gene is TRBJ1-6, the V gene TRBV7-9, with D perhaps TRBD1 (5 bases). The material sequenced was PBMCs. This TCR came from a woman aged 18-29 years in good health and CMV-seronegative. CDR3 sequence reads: CASSPPGRGARGSPLHF. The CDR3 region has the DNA TGTGCCAGCAGCCCGCCCGGGCGGGGCGCACGGGGTTCACCCCTCCACTTT.